Each of the 21 T cell receptor beta chains below was sequenced from the same sample in a study of blood T cell repertoires in COVID-19. Sequenced by immunoSEQ multiplex PCR; TCRdb stores in-frame clones only, minus some. The sample lists some 120,000 clones, around 90% occurring once. The sequenced sample consisted of peripheral blood. The receptor set was obtained from a man aged 45 to 65 with active COVID-19.

The chain links TRBV7-9 to TRBJ1-5; TRBD1 might be the D (6 bases). The CDR3 is made up of 16 amino acids. Germline V gene lookup returns CDR1 SEHNR and CDR2 FQNEAQ (reference sequence). With 2 bases removed from V and 2 bases from J, the gap between germline ends came to 13 bases. CDR3 nucleotides: TGTGCCAGCAGCTTATCCGGGACAATCGGCAATCAGCCCCAGCATTTT. Its protein product is CASSLSGTIGNQPQHF.

The V and J genes are TRBV19 and TRBJ1-2; D is undetermined. Trimming cost V 1 base and J 0 bases, with 15 bases left between them. Germline V gene sequence: CDR1 LNHDA, CDR2 SQIVND (reference sequence). This CDR3 contains 17 residues. CDR3: CASSIGRSNIANYGYTF. CDR3 nucleotide sequence: TGTGCCAGTAGTATAGGGAGGTCAAACATAGCTAACTATGGCTACACCTTC. Full variable domain (outside the CDR3, taken from reference TRBV19 and TRBJ1-2): DGGITQSPKYLFRKEGQNVTLSCEQNLNHDAMYWYRQDPGQGLRLIYYSQIVNDFQKGDIAEGYSVSREKKESFPLTVTSAQKNPTAFYLCASSIGRSNIANYGYTFGSGTRLTVV.

The rearrangement links TRBV5-8 to TRBJ2-2, with TRBD2 identical over 9 bases. From germline, CDR1 is SGHTS and CDR2 YDEGEE. This CDR3 is 17 amino acids long. Trimming took 0 bases from V and 1 from J; bases not matched to a gene: 4. CDR3 DNA sequence: TGTGCCAGCAGCTTGGATTCACTAGCGGGGAACACCGGGGAGCTGTTTTTT. As protein: CASSLDSLAGNTGELFF.

The genes are TRBV5-5 and TRBJ1-5; perhaps TRBD1 as D (5 bases). Germline CDR1 is SGHKS and CDR2 is YYEKEE (reference sequence). CDR3 length: 17 residues. Trimming removed 0 bases from V and 2 bases from J, with 15 bases in between. CDR3 bases: TGTGCCAGCAGCTTGGCCCGAGGGGAGGTGGGCAATCAGCCCCAGCATTTT. Translating gives CASSLARGEVGNQPQHF.

V usage is TRBV9 and J usage is TRBJ1-4; D possibly corresponds to TRBD1 (5 bases). The CDR3 consists of 17 residues. In germline, CDR1 is SGDLS, CDR2 YYNGEE. The V end was cut by 3 bases, the J end by 5 bases, with 20 bases between. For the CDR3, the DNA is TGTGCCAGCAGCGCCGGGGGGTCGGGTGGGCTAAATGAAAAACTGTTTTTT. Protein sequence: CASSAGGSGGLNEKLFF.

This chain's CDR3 is CASSQDGTGGRETQYF. CDR3 coding DNA: TGTGCCAGCAGCCAAGATGGTACAGGGGGCCGAGAGACCCAGTACTTC. V usage is TRBV3-1 (or the pseudogene TRBV3-2) and J usage is TRBJ2-5; the match to TRBD1 covers 9 bases. The V segment lost 0 bases and the J segment 4 bases; nucleotides outside the gene matches: 6. CDR3 length: 16 amino acids. The germline gives CDR1 LGHDT, CDR2 YNNKEL (reference sequence).

The CDR3 sequence is CASSATSGIGTDTQYF. The CDR3 DNA is TGCGCCAGCAGCGCCACTAGCGGGATTGGCACAGATACGCAGTATTTT. The chain combines TRBV5-1 with TRBJ2-3, with 10 positions matching TRBD2. With 4 bases clipped from V and 1 base from J, the junction kept 6 bases outside the gene matches. The CDR3 contains 16 residues. The germline gives CDR1 SGHRS, CDR2 YFSETQ.

The chain links TRBV19 to TRBJ1-5; D unclear. The CDR3 is made up of 12 amino acids. V lost 6 bases to trimming and J lost 3 bases, with 6 bases between them. Germline V gives CDR1 LNHDA, CDR2 SQIVND (reference sequence). The CDR3 reads CASRSYNQPQHF. CDR3 coding DNA: TGTGCCAGTAGGAGCTACAATCAGCCCCAGCATTTT.

V and J are TRBV19 and TRBJ1-1, with 7 bases matching TRBD1. V dropped 7 bases and J dropped 5; count of bases not matched to a gene: 7. The germline gives CDR1 LNHDA, CDR2 SQIVND (reference sequence). The CDR3 totals 13 residues. CDR3 nucleotides: TGTGCCAGTAAAATTGACAGGGAAACTGAAGCTTTCTTT. Its translation: CASKIDRETEAFF. Complete variable domain (other parts from reference TRBV19 and TRBJ1-1): DGGITQSPKYLFRKEGQNVTLSCEQNLNHDAMYWYRQDPGQGLRLIYYSQIVNDFQKGDIAEGYSVSREKKESFPLTVTSAQKNPTAFYLCASKIDRETEAFFGQGTRLTVV.

Concerning this clone: Other DNA sequences in this sample translate to the same CDR3. The chain joins TRBV5-1 to TRBJ1-4; D uncertain. The CDR3 covers 14 residues. Germline loops: CDR1 SGHRS, CDR2 YFSETQ. V dropped 4 bases and J dropped 2 bases, with 9 bases sitting between them. Here the CDR3 DNA reads TGCGCCAGCAGCCTAGGAGGCACTAATGAAAAACTGTTTTTT. It is translated as CASSLGGTNEKLFF.

The DNA of the CDR3 is TGTGCCAGCAGTCGGACAGGGGGGTCTACTAATGAAAAACTGTTTTTT. As protein: CASSRTGGSTNEKLFF. The genes are TRBV2 and TRBJ1-4; 10 bases align to TRBD1. The CDR3 extends over 16 amino acids. Losses at the gene ends were 5 bases for V and 2 bases for J; bases not matched to a gene: 5. Germline CDR1 is SNHLY and CDR2 is FYNNEI.

The chain recombines TRBV27 with TRBJ1-2; D might be TRBD1 (5 bases). The CDR3 has 14 amino acids. CDR1 and CDR2 (germline): MNHEY, SMNVEV (reference sequence). Deletions cut 1 base from V and 3 bases from J, with 9 bases between. In DNA form, the CDR3 reads TGTGCCAGCAGTTTATACCAGGGTGACTATGGCTACACCTTC. Translation gives CASSLYQGDYGYTF.

The chain uses TRBV19 and TRBJ1-4; D is possibly TRBD1 (6 bases). The germline V and J ends were trimmed by 4 bases and 5 bases, with 14 bases remaining between them. The CDR3 contains 15 residues. Germline CDR1 reads LNHDA; CDR2 reads SQIVND (reference sequence). In nucleotides, the CDR3 is TGTGCCAGTAGTAAGGGGGACCAGGGGAATGAAAAACTGTTTTTT. Its translation is CASSKGDQGNEKLFF.

The chain uses TRBV2 and TRBJ2-7, with D perhaps matching TRBD2 (5 bases). Germline loops: CDR1 SNHLY, CDR2 FYNNEI. The CDR3 is 15 residues long. Deletions cut 1 base from V and 5 bases from J, with 15 bases between. CDR3 residues: CASSEGASKLNEQYV. CDR3 coding DNA: TGTGCCAGCAGTGAAGGGGCTAGCAAACTAAACGAGCAGTACGTC.

The chain's CDR3 is CASSSRTDLNTEAFF. The CDR3 coding sequence is TGCGCCAGCAGCTCGAGGACGGACTTGAACACTGAAGCTTTCTTT. The J gene is TRBJ1-1, the V gene TRBV5-1; D remains unclear. Germline V gene lookup returns CDR1 SGHRS and CDR2 YFSETQ. CDR3 length: 15 residues. V shed 3 bases and J shed 0 bases, with 12 bases lying between them.

J is TRBJ2-1 and V is TRBV30; TRBD2 is a possible D gene (6 bases). This CDR3 comprises 12 residues. Germline CDR1 GTSNPN, CDR2 SVGIG (reference sequence). The V end lost 1 base, the J end lost 7 bases, and 8 bases lay between the germline ends. CDR3 nucleotide sequence: TGTGCCTGGAGTGCAAGCGGGAATGAGCAGTTCTTC. This translates into CAWSASGNEQFF.

V is TRBV7-2 and J is TRBJ1-1; D might be TRBD1 (5 bases). CDR1 is SGHTA, CDR2 FQGNSA, per germline. This CDR3 is 16 amino acids long. V lost 2 bases to trimming and J lost 6 bases, with 19 bases between them. The CDR3 is CASSLRAVPLGPEAFF. Written as DNA, the CDR3 is TGTGCCAGCAGCTTAAGGGCAGTCCCACTGGGGCCTGAAGCTTTCTTT.

V usage is TRBV5-1 and J usage is TRBJ2-5; 14 nucleotides align to TRBD2. Losses at the gene ends were 0 bases for V and 2 bases for J; bases not matched to a gene: 6. Germline loops: CDR1 SGHRS, CDR2 YFSETQ. This CDR3 region has 18 residues. The CDR3 nucleotides are TGCGCCAGCAGCTTGGGACTAGCGGGAGGGCCGGGGCAAGAGACCCAGTACTTC. Its protein is CASSLGLAGGPGQETQYF.

This chain connects TRBV9 to TRBJ2-3; 8 positions match TRBD2. CDR3 size: 16 residues. Trimming removed 0 bases from V and 1 base from J; junction bases left unmatched: 4. Germline CDR1 and CDR2: SGDLS and YYNGEE. The CDR3 sequence is CASSVGWRGGTDTQYF. CDR3 coding DNA: TGTGCCAGCAGCGTAGGGTGGCGGGGGGGCACAGATACGCAGTATTTT.

The chain uses TRBV18 and TRBJ1-2; TRBD1 matches at 9 bases. Germline V gene lookup returns CDR1 KGHSH and CDR2 LQKENI. The CDR3 spans 14 residues. J lost 8 bases, V lost 4 bases, and 8 bases had no gene match. CDR3 residues: CASSLNYRGQGYTF. CDR3 sequence (DNA): TGTGCCAGCTCACTTAATTACAGGGGGCAAGGCTACACCTTC.

This clone has just one count. This sequence joins TRBV7-9 and TRBJ1-2, with 10 bases fitting TRBD1. J lost 6 bases, V lost 5 bases, and 3 bases had no gene match. Germline lookup yields CDR1 SEHNR and CDR2 FQNEAQ (reference sequence). The length of the CDR3 is 13 residues. CDR3 loop: CASSKTGGDGYTF. The CDR3 DNA reads as TGTGCCAGCAGCAAGACAGGGGGCGATGGCTACACCTTC.